One and the same sample provided the 20 T cell receptor beta chains below, sequenced in a study of shared clonotypes between healthy human individuals. The method was immunoSEQ multiplex PCR; TCRdb's version includes in-frame clones alone and lacks a portion of them. The table shows fewer than 1.8 million clones, with just under 99% occurring only once. The sequenced material came from naive CD4+ T cells sorted from blood. Subset denoted: CD45RA+ positively selected. Receptors originate from a man aged 25-45 years in good health.

V and J are TRBV5-6 and TRBJ1-2, with D uncertain. Germline assignment: CDR1 SGHDT and CDR2 YYEEEE. CDR3 length: 13 amino acids. Trimming left V 3 bases short and J 2 bases short, with 8 bases between. In nucleotides, the CDR3 is TGTGCCAGCAGCTACGGCAGAAACTATGGCTACACCTTC. Translated: CASSYGRNYGYTF.

The V call is TRBV11-2, the J call TRBJ2-5; D is uncertain. V was cut by 0 bases and J by 7 bases, with 12 bases left in between. CDR3 length equals 14 residues. Germline V lookup: CDR1 SGHAT, CDR2 FQNNGV. CDR3 nucleotides: TGTGCCAGCAGCTTAGATACACTACCGACGACCCAGTACTTC. Protein sequence: CASSLDTLPTTQYF. Complete variable domain (other parts from reference TRBV11-2 and TRBJ2-5): EAGVAQSPRYKIIEKRQSVAFWCNPISGHATLYWYQQILGQGPKLLIQFQNNGVVDDSQLPKDRFSAERLKGVDSTLKIQPAKLEDSAVYLCASSLDTLPTTQYFGPGTRLLVL.

The V and J genes are TRBV6-6 and TRBJ2-5; unclear D gene. Trimming stripped 0 bases from V and 8 bases from J, with 10 bases between. CDR1 and CDR2 (germline): MNHNY, SVGAGI (reference sequence). This CDR3 region has 13 residues. The CDR3 here is CASSYSSFGTQYF. For the CDR3, the DNA is TGTGCCAGCAGTTACTCCAGCTTTGGCACCCAGTACTTC.

This clone occurred once. J is TRBJ1-3 and V is TRBV6-5; D unresolved. Germline V CDR1 and CDR2: MNHEY, SVGAGI. Trimming stripped 0 bases from V and 8 bases from J, with 8 bases between. The CDR3 loop spans 13 amino acids. The DNA for the CDR3 is TGTGCCAGCAGTTACTCGATTGGGGACACCATATATTTT. Protein product: CASSYSIGDTIYF.

The CDR3 is CASSFLGSYNEQFF. In DNA, the CDR3 is TGTGCCAGCAGTTTCTTGGGATCCTACAATGAGCAGTTCTTC. The chain recombines TRBV27 with TRBJ2-1, with no clear D. The CDR3 extends over 14 amino acids. V gave up 3 bases and J gave up 1 base, with 7 bases separating them. Germline V CDR1 and CDR2: MNHEY, SMNVEV (reference sequence).

V is TRBV19 and J is TRBJ2-7; D tentatively fits TRBD1 or TRBD2 (6 bases each). The CDR3 has 12 amino acids. Trimming shortened V by 11 bases and J by 2 bases, and 13 bases separated the two germline ends. Looked up from germline, CDR1 is LNHDA and CDR2 is SQIVND (reference sequence). CDR3 sequence reads: CAVGGLPYEQYF. DNA for the CDR3: TGTGCCGTGGGGGGCCTCCCCTACGAGCAGTACTTC.

V gene TRBV25-1 combines with J gene TRBJ1-1; D remains ambiguous. This CDR3 region has 12 residues. Germline-derived CDR1 and CDR2 are MGHDK and SYGVNS. V dropped 1 base and J dropped 11 bases, with 11 bases sitting between them. CDR3 sequence (DNA): TGTGCCAGCAGTGAATTGCTCGGCGTGGCTTTCTTT. Translating gives CASSELLGVAFF.

This clone was recorded once. The rearrangement links TRBV4-3 to TRBJ2-5; D perhaps matches TRBD1 (7 bases). This CDR3 comprises 15 residues. Germline CDR1 LGHNA, CDR2 YSLEER. Trimming cost V 3 bases and J 5 bases, with 16 bases left between them. CDR3 sequence reads: CASSQTGTPQETQYF. In DNA form, the CDR3 reads TGCGCCAGCAGCCAGACAGGGACTCCGCAGGAGACCCAGTACTTC.

The V gene is TRBV2, the J gene TRBJ2-1, with a weak D call TRBD2 (6 bases). V lost 7 bases, J lost 4 bases, and 14 bases lay in between. This CDR3 is built from 14 residues. Germline V CDR1 and CDR2: SNHLY, FYNNEI. DNA of the CDR3: TGTGCCAGCACTAGGGACTTCAATTACAATGAGCAGTTCTTC. This sequence encodes CASTRDFNYNEQFF.

CDR3 DNA sequence: TGTGCCAGCAAATCTCTAGCGGGAGGCACAGATACGCAGTATTTT. Encoded protein: CASKSLAGGTDTQYF. This rearrangement joins TRBV6-5 to TRBJ2-3, with 10 bases lining up with TRBD2. Trimming at V came to 7 bases and at J to 1 base, leaving 5 bases not matched to a gene. CDR3 length equals 15 residues. Germline lookup yields CDR1 MNHEY and CDR2 SVGAGI.

This chain uses TRBV11-2 with TRBJ2-7; D gene ambiguous. The germline V gene encodes CDR1 SGHAT and CDR2 FQNNGV. V lost 1 base and J 5 bases, leaving 15 bases between the germline ends. The CDR3 extends over 15 amino acids. DNA of the CDR3: TGTGCCAGCAGCTTAGTATGGGGTCCTACCGACGAGCAGTACTTC. Translation: CASSLVWGPTDEQYF.

This clone was counted a single time. Other DNA sequences in this specimen translate into the identical CDR3. This sequence joins TRBV5-1 and TRBJ2-2; 13 bases are a match to TRBD2. The ends lost 4 bases at V and 5 bases at J; junction bases unmatched: 2. Per germline, CDR1 SGHRS and CDR2 YFSETQ. This CDR3 comprises 15 residues. The CDR3 protein is CASSRTSGSTGELFF. CDR3 sequence (DNA): TGCGCCAGCAGCCGGACTAGCGGGAGTACCGGGGAGCTGTTTTTT.

On this clone: At one boundary the junction diverges from the germline segment, which might be a read error. The chain uses TRBV7-2 and TRBJ2-1; perhaps D is TRBD1 or TRBD2 (5 bases each). The germline V gene has CDR1 SGHTA and CDR2 FQGNSA. This CDR3 comprises 12 residues. The CDR3: CASSSRDHKLVF. The DNA of the CDR3 is TGTGCCAGCAGCTCCCGGGACCACAAGTTGGTCTTC. The full variable domain, completed using reference TRBV7-2 and TRBJ2-1, is GAGVSQSPSNKVTEKGKDVELRCDPISGHTALYWYRQSLGQGLEFLIYFQGNSAPDKSGLPSDRFSAERTGGSVSTLTIQRTQQEDSAVYLCASSSRDHKLVFGPGTRLTVL.

The chain carries TRBV5-1 and TRBJ1-5, with 8 bases fitting TRBD1. J was trimmed by 5 bases and V by 4 bases; bases with no gene match: 8. The CDR3 has 15 amino acids. CDR1 and CDR2 (germline): SGHRS, YFSETQ. CDR3 nucleotide sequence: TGCGCCAGCAGCCGTACCGGACAGGGTGATCAGCCCCAGCATTTT. The encoded protein is CASSRTGQGDQPQHF. The entire variable domain, with the rest obtained from reference TRBV5-1 and TRBJ1-5, is as follows: KAGVTQTPRYLIKTRGQQVTLSCSPISGHRSVSWYQQTPGQGLQFLFEYFSETQRNKGNFPGRFSGRQFSNSRSEMNVSTLELGDSALYLCASSRTGQGDQPQHFGDGTRLSIL.

The chain employs TRBV30 and TRBJ2-1, with 10 bases fitting TRBD2. After removal of 3 bases from V and 7 bases from J, the junction contained 6 bases not matched to a gene. In germline, CDR1 is GTSNPN, CDR2 SVGIG (reference sequence). This CDR3 contains 14 residues. The DNA of the CDR3 is TGTGCCTGGAGCTTCCTAGCGGGAGTAAATGAGCAGTTCTTC. The encoded protein is CAWSFLAGVNEQFF.

As to this clone: This sample also contains other DNA sequences that code for the same CDR3. The V and J genes are TRBV28 and TRBJ2-7; a possible D gene is TRBD1 (6 bases). Trimming pared 6 bases from V and 0 bases from J, leaving 15 bases between. The CDR3 loop spans 15 amino acids. Germline values: CDR1 MDHEN, CDR2 SYDVKM. The CDR3 loop reads CASRLRGPSSYEQYF. The CDR3 DNA follows: TGTGCCAGCAGACTCAGGGGTCCGAGCTCCTACGAGCAGTACTTC.

The count of this clone is one. The chain has TRBV6-4 and TRBJ2-3, with D maybe TRBD1 (5 bases). In germline, CDR1 is MRHNA, CDR2 SNTAGT. Trimming took off 2 bases at V and 0 bases at J, with 9 bases between the two ends. The CDR3 spans 15 residues. Here the CDR3 reads CASSDQGTSTDTQYF. Written as DNA, the CDR3 is TGTGCCAGCAGTGACCAGGGCACTAGCACAGATACGCAGTATTTT.

As concerns this clone: The same CDR3 is also encoded by other DNA sequences in this sample. This chain joins TRBV5-1 and TRBJ1-2, with 8 bases that match TRBD1. CDR3 size: 14 residues. From germline, CDR1 is SGHRS and CDR2 YFSETQ. V lost 4 bases and J lost 4; bases outside the gene matches: 6. CDR3 sequence reads: CASSPGQGGYGYTF. The CDR3 DNA is TGCGCCAGCAGCCCAGGACAGGGCGGCTATGGCTACACCTTC.

The chain uses TRBV25-1 and TRBJ2-5; no reliable D call. This CDR3 spans 14 amino acids. CDR1 and CDR2 (germline): MGHDK, SYGVNS. V lost 2 bases and J 4 bases, leaving 11 bases between the germline ends. CDR3 amino acids: CASSEQVGGETQYF. The CDR3 nucleotides are TGTGCCAGCAGTGAACAGGTCGGTGGAGAGACCCAGTACTTC.

This clone appeared once. The V gene is TRBV4-3, the J gene TRBJ2-2; D call uncertain. Germline lookup yields CDR1 LGHNA and CDR2 YSLEER. V lost 1 base and J 5 bases, leaving 8 bases between the germline ends. The CDR3 sequence is 14 residues long. The CDR3 sequence: CASSQVMGTGELFF. The CDR3 coding sequence is TGCGCCAGCAGCCAAGTGATGGGGACCGGGGAGCTGTTTTTT.